A selection of T cell receptor beta chains follows, all from one sample in a study of shared T cell receptors in the human thymus. Libraries were prepared by immunoSEQ multiplex PCR; TCRdb keeps only in-frame clonotypes and omits some of them. The sample carries about 540,000 clones, around three quarters recorded once. This sample was also put to use in a study of human thymus T cells.

Input material: thymocytes. Receptors originate from a boy in the first two years of life with a congenital heart defect. Each CDR3 is given with its conserved first and last residue. A D gene is named only where the DNA matches it firmly. Only some rows state a clone size, as once, few, many or a class for expanded clones.

abundance,d_gene,j_gene,v_gene,CDR3aa,CDR3nt
.,TRBD1,TRBJ2-3,TRBV27,CASRRRPGQRSTDTQYF,TGTGCCAGCAGACGCCGTCCGGGACAGAGGAGCACAGATACGCAGTATTTT
few,.,TRBJ2-2,TRBV25-1,CASSEAVANTGELFF,TGTGCCAGCAGTGAAGCGGTGGCGAACACCGGGGAGCTGTTTTTT
.,.,TRBJ1-2,TRBV6-5,CASTTDRETNYGYTF,TGTGCCAGCACCACTGATAGGGAGACTAACTATGGCTACACCTTC
.,TRBD2,TRBJ2-5,TRBV2,CASRLAGAETQYF,TGTGCCAGCAGACTAGCGGGAGCGGAGACCCAGTACTTC
.,TRBD1,TRBJ2-7,TRBV18,CASSPGQKSYEQYF,TGTGCCAGCTCCCCGGGACAGAAGTCCTACGAGCAGTACTTC
.,.,TRBJ2-7,TRBV5-8,CASSSRGYEQYF,TGTGCCAGCAGCTCTCGGGGGTACGAGCAGTACTTC
.,.,TRBJ2-7,TRBV4-1,CASSQKGLGGEQYF,TGCGCCAGCAGCCAAAAGGGGCTGGGAGGTGAGCAGTACTTC
few,TRBD2,TRBJ2-1,TRBV10-1,CASSETSGDPYNEQFF,TGCGCCAGCAGTGAAACTAGCGGGGACCCCTACAATGAGCAGTTCTTC
.,TRBD1,TRBJ1-2,TRBV28,CASSLPKTGGVYGYTF,TGTGCCAGCAGTCTTCCCAAGACAGGGGGTGTTTATGGCTACACCTTC
.,.,TRBJ1-2,TRBV6-5,CASSYKTKGNYGYTF,TGTGCCAGCAGTTACAAGACCAAGGGGAACTATGGCTACACCTTC
few,TRBD1,TRBJ1-1,TRBV28,CASSLEPGQGLVEAFF,TGTGCCAGCAGTTTAGAACCGGGACAGGGTCTTGTTGAAGCTTTCTTT
.,TRBD2,TRBJ2-7,TRBV7-8,CASSPASSGERHEQYF,TGTGCCAGCAGCCCTGCCTCTAGCGGTGAACGGCACGAGCAGTACTTC
.,.,TRBJ1-1,TRBV4-1,CASSQDLGAPGTEAFF,TGCGCCAGCAGCCAAGATCTGGGGGCCCCTGGGACTGAAGCTTTCTTT
.,TRBD2,TRBJ2-1,TRBV30,CAWSPGRSGSLSYNEQFF,TGTGCCTGGAGTCCCGGGAGGAGCGGGAGCCTCTCCTACAATGAGCAGTTCTTC
.,.,TRBJ2-7,TRBV4-1,CASSQETRLDYEQYF,TGCGCCAGCAGCCAAGAAACGAGACTAGACTACGAGCAGTACTTC
.,.,TRBJ1-1,TRBV7-9,CASSPPTGNTEAFF,TGTGCCAGCAGCCCCCCGACTGGGAACACTGAAGCTTTCTTT
few,TRBD1,TRBJ1-5,TRBV19,CASSTNRGGQPQHF,TGTGCCAGTAGTACGAACAGGGGTGGTCAGCCCCAGCATTTT
once,TRBD2,TRBJ2-5,TRBV27,CASSSGGPWAQYF,TGTGCCAGCAGTTCGGGGGGACCTTGGGCCCAGTACTTC
.,.,TRBJ2-3,TRBV18,CASSPRVTDTQYF,TGTGCCAGCTCACCCAGGGTCACAGATACGCAGTATTTT
.,.,TRBJ1-2,TRBV28,CASSFPYRYGYTF,TGTGCCAGCAGTTTTCCCTACAGATATGGCTACACCTTC
.,TRBD1,TRBJ2-7,TRBV6-6,CASSLNRDRYFYEQYF,TGTGCCAGCAGCTTGAACCGGGACAGATACTTCTACGAGCAGTACTTC
.,.,TRBJ2-7,TRBV5-4,CASSPDGVEQYF,TGTGCCAGCAGCCCTGACGGGGTCGAGCAGTACTTC
.,.,TRBJ1-4,TRBV29-1,CSVLTGISEKLFF,TGCAGCGTCTTAACAGGTATAAGTGAAAAACTGTTTTTT
.,.,TRBJ2-3,TRBV28,CASSLLVEDTQYF,TGTGCCAGCAGTTTATTGGTAGAAGATACGCAGTATTTT
.,TRBD1,TRBJ1-4,TRBV30,CAWSVWGQVEKLFF,TGTGCCTGGAGTGTTTGGGGACAGGTAGAAAAACTGTTTTTT
.,.,TRBJ1-1,TRBV5-1,CASSWDARGTEAFF,TGCGCCAGCAGCTGGGACGCCCGGGGGACTGAAGCTTTCTTT
.,TRBD1,TRBJ2-1,TRBV7-9,CASSQPTGEGFEQFF,TGTGCCAGCAGCCAGCCGACAGGGGAAGGGTTTGAGCAGTTCTTC
.,TRBD1,TRBJ2-3,TRBV28,CASSTPGTGKDTQYF,TGTGCCAGCAGCACACCCGGGACAGGGAAAGATACGCAGTATTTT
.,TRBD1,TRBJ1-5,TRBV25-1,CASSTGVDQPQHF,TGTGCCAGCAGCACAGGGGTTGATCAGCCCCAGCATTTT
.,TRBD2,TRBJ2-2,TRBV19,CASSIAAGTIRPTGELFF,TGTGCCAGTAGTATAGCAGCCGGGACTATCAGACCCACCGGGGAGCTGTTTTTT
.,.,TRBJ2-1,TRBV7-7,CASRDPGGGLNYNEQFF,TGTGCCAGCAGGGACCCGGGGGGCGGACTAAACTACAATGAGCAGTTCTTC
.,.,TRBJ1-2,TRBV29-1,CSGPGVERDGYPF,TGCAGCGGGCCCGGGGTCGAGAGGGATGGCTACCCCTTC
.,.,TRBJ2-3,TRBV28,CASSGTFSTDTQYF,TGTGCCAGCAGCGGGACTTTTAGCACAGATACGCAGTATTTT
few,TRBD2,TRBJ2-5,TRBV27,CASSLIVAGGPGTQYF,TGTGCCAGCAGTTTAATAGTAGCGGGAGGGCCGGGGACCCAGTACTTC
.,.,TRBJ1-2,TRBV19,CASGQPNYGYTF,TGTGCCAGTGGACAACCGAACTATGGCTACACCTTC
.,.,TRBJ2-3,TRBV7-9,CASSLYFPSSSTDTQYF,TGTGCCAGCAGCTTGTACTTCCCCTCCTCTAGCACAGATACGCAGTATTTT
.,TRBD2,TRBJ2-1,TRBV7-9,CASSPLSGRPYNEQFF,TGTGCCAGCAGCCCGCTTAGCGGGAGACCGTACAATGAGCAGTTCTTC
once,TRBD2,TRBJ2-5,TRBV25-1,CASSEGRTSGTGETQYF,TGTGCCAGCAGTGAGGGGAGGACTAGCGGGACGGGAGAGACCCAGTACTTC
once,.,TRBJ2-2,TRBV19,CASSLSETSTGELFF,TGTGCCAGTAGCCTTAGCGAGACCTCCACCGGGGAGCTGTTTTTT
.,TRBD2,TRBJ2-3,TRBV5-4,CASQHRATGLAGMGDTQYF,TGTGCCAGCCAACACAGGGCTACCGGGCTAGCGGGCATGGGAGATACGCAGTATTTT
.,TRBD1,TRBJ1-2,TRBV27,CASSPGGQGGGYTF,TGTGCCAGCAGTCCCGGGGGACAGGGAGGTGGCTACACCTTC
.,TRBD2,TRBJ2-4,TRBV27,CASSLRVSGRAGNGNIQYF,TGTGCCAGCAGCCTACGGGTTAGCGGGAGGGCCGGGAATGGAAACATTCAGTACTTC
.,.,TRBJ2-1,TRBV5-1,CASTPTSFHNEQFF,TGCGCCAGCACCCCAACTAGCTTCCACAATGAGCAGTTCTTC
.,TRBD2,TRBJ2-7,TRBV14,CASSPGTSGRDYGEQYF,TGTGCCAGCAGCCCTGGGACTAGCGGGAGGGACTATGGTGAGCAGTACTTC
.,TRBD2,TRBJ2-7,TRBV20-1,CSFPTSHEQYF,TGCAGTTTCCCGACTAGCCACGAGCAGTACTTC
.,TRBD1,TRBJ1-4,TRBV7-9,CASSLAVVRRDSDEKLFF,TGTGCCAGCAGCCTGGCGGTGGTGAGACGGGACAGTGATGAAAAACTGTTTTTT
.,TRBD2,TRBJ2-1,TRBV4-3,CASSQVDAGTSGSYNEQFF,TGCGCCAGCAGCCAAGTGGATGCCGGGACTAGCGGGAGCTACAATGAGCAGTTCTTC
.,TRBD2,TRBJ2-7,TRBV4-2,CASSQAAGGGSYEQYF,TGTGCCAGCAGCCAAGCCGCGGGGGGCGGGAGCTACGAGCAGTACTTC
.,.,TRBJ1-1,TRBV20-1,CSALRYTEAFF,TGCAGTGCCCTGAGGTACACTGAAGCTTTCTTT
.,.,TRBJ1-2,TRBV14,CASSQEYRGSNYGYTF,TGTGCCAGCAGCCAAGAATATCGGGGATCCAACTATGGCTACACCTTC
.,.,TRBJ1-2,TRBV10-3,CAISESWGGLDYGYTF,TGTGCCATCAGTGAGTCCTGGGGGGGCCTAGACTATGGCTACACCTTC
.,.,TRBJ1-2,TRBV4-3,CASSFPGELERGYTF,TGCGCCAGCAGCTTCCCCGGGGAGTTAGAGAGAGGCTACACCTTC
.,.,TRBJ2-1,TRBV4-3,CASSQGPICEQFF,TGCGCCAGCAGCCAAGGCCCTATTTGTGAGCAGTTCTTC